The 10 T cell receptor delta chains given below trace back to one sample, sequenced in a study of gamma-delta T cells after stem cell transplantation. TCRdb re-called the RT-PCR reads via CATT. The table includes 3,000 to 4,500 delta-chain clones, roughly an eighth detected once. The sample taken for sequencing was gamma-delta T cells. Receptors originate from a human donor. It is not recorded whose cells these are; they may come from a transplant donor.

By share of the sample, this clone is medium-sized. The chain links TRDV2 to TRDJ1; 12 bases agree with TRDD3. Germline assignment: CDR1 GEAIGNYY and CDR2 EKD. This CDR3 has 17 amino acids. Trimming at V came to 1 base and at J to 1 base, leaving 6 bases not matched to a gene. The CDR3 spells CACDTGLGDTLTDKLIF. Written as DNA, the CDR3 is TGTGCCTGTGACACGGGACTGGGGGATACCCTCACCGATAAACTCATCTTT.

This clone showed up just a few times. The chain joins TRDV1 to TRDJ1; 10 bases line up with TRDD3. This CDR3 has 23 amino acids. The V segment lost 0 bases and the J segment 0 bases; nucleotides outside the gene matches: 22. Germline V lookup: CDR1 TSWWSYY, CDR2 QGS. CDR3 region: CALGELWATRTGGFSPYTDKLIF. In nucleotides, the CDR3 is TGTGCTCTTGGGGAACTATGGGCAACTCGTACTGGGGGATTCTCCCCTTACACCGATAAACTCATCTTT.

This clone was found a few times. Different DNA sequences within this sample yield the same CDR3. The gene calls are TRDV1 and TRDJ2; 8 positions match TRDD3. Germline trimming cut 2 bases from V and 0 bases from J; bases unmatched to any gene: 14. The CDR3 sequence is 20 residues long. Germline assignment: CDR1 TSWWSYY and CDR2 QGS. The CDR3 loop reads CALGENWGVFIPALTAQLFF. CDR3 coding DNA: TGTGCTCTTGGGGAAAACTGGGGGGTCTTCATCCCAGCTTTGACAGCACAACTCTTCTTT.

This clone appeared a few times. V usage is TRDV1 and J usage is TRDJ2, with 9 bases fitting TRDD3. The J segment lost 1 base and the V segment lost 3 bases, leaving 3 bases of the junction unmatched. The CDR3 runs to 16 residues. Germline CDR1 TSWWSYY, CDR2 QGS. DNA for the CDR3: TGTGCTCTTGGGGAGCGACTGGGGGATTTGACAGCACAACTCTTCTTT. It translates to CALGERLGDLTAQLFF.

In this sample, this clone turned up once. The chain is built from TRDV1 and TRDJ2, with TRDD3 matching over 8 bases. TCRdb offers no J gene call, so here the DNA was matched to germline to obtain one. CDR3 length: 24 amino acids. Germline V gene sequence: CDR1 TSWWSYY, CDR2 QGS. Trimming took 0 bases from V and 2 from J; bases not matched to a gene: 26. In DNA, the CDR3 is TGTGCTCTTGGGGAACTTTCGGAGCCTTCGTACCGTACTGGGGGGTGTTACTTGACAGCACAACTCTTCTTT. Translating gives CALGELSEPSYRTGGCYLTAQLFF.

Regarding this clone: Different DNA sequences within this sample yield the same CDR3. The chain couples TRDV1 to TRDJ1; 9 bases line up with TRDD2. CDR1 TSWWSYY and CDR2 QGS come from the germline V gene. The V segment lost 5 bases and the J segment 0 bases; nucleotides outside the gene matches: 25. This CDR3 is 22 amino acids long. CDR3 nucleotide sequence: TGTGCTCTTGGGTCTCCTGGCCTTCCTACGTCGGGGGGATCACCACACACCGATAAACTCATCTTT. Translated, it gives CALGSPGLPTSGGSPHTDKLIF.

This clone showed up just a few times. V usage is TRDV1 and J usage is TRDJ1; possible D gene TRDD3, 5 bases. The CDR3 is 16 amino acids. The germline V gene encodes CDR1 TSWWSYY and CDR2 QGS. The V end lost 7 bases, the J end lost 2 bases, and 20 bases lay between the germline ends. CDR3 nucleotides: TGTGCTCTTGCAACGGGTAGGGCAAGGGGGACCGATAAACTCATCTTT. This translates into CALATGRARGTDKLIF.

The table lists this clone with a few counts. The chain is built from TRDV1 and TRDJ1, with 13 positions matching TRDD3. The V and J ends lost 1 base and 0 bases, in that order; junction bases with no gene match: 5. Germline-derived CDR1 and CDR2 are TSWWSYY and QGS. There are 18 residues in the CDR3. The CDR3 spells CALGEQTGGYAYTDKLIF. CDR3 sequence (DNA): TGTGCTCTTGGGGAACAAACTGGGGGATACGCGTACACCGATAAACTCATCTTT.

This clone came up a few times. V and J are TRDV1 and TRDJ1; D gene uncertain. The length of the CDR3 is 18 residues. Looked up from germline, CDR1 is TSWWSYY and CDR2 is QGS. V was pared by 5 bases and J by 0 bases, with 22 bases between. The CDR3 coding sequence is TGTGCTCTTGGGATTGGTTCCCCTCGGGACTCGTACACCGATAAACTCATCTTT. Translation gives CALGIGSPRDSYTDKLIF.

CDR3 in DNA: TGTGCCGTCGGTCCTTCCTACGGCTGGGGATACGAGGGAACCGATAAACTCATCTTT. This sequence encodes CAVGPSYGWGYEGTDKLIF. The chain employs TRDV2 and TRDJ1; the D gene could be TRDD2 or TRDD3 (9 bases each). The J gene, not given by TCRdb, was assigned here from a germline match of the nucleotide sequence. The ends were cut back, 9 bases at V and 2 bases at J, with 33 bases in the middle. The germline V gene encodes CDR1 GEAIGNYY and CDR2 EKD. CDR3 length: 19 amino acids.